A selection of T cell receptor beta chains follows, all from one sample in a study of cytotoxic CD8 clonotypes in ibrutinib-treated CLL. Here immunoSEQ multiplex PCR was the method, and the copy in TCRdb shows in-frame clones only, minus some. The sample carries approximately 320,000 clones, about 61% recorded once. The source material was PBMCs, sampled after 36 months of ibrutinib treatment. These receptors all come from a human donor with chronic lymphocytic leukemia. Both conserved end residues are part of each CDR3. The D gene is left open where the match is weak. Clone size is stated in some rows and not others, as once, few, many or a class when expanded.

J gene	V gene	clone size	D gene	CDR3 length	CDR3 protein	CDR3 DNA
TRBJ1-5	TRBV7-2	NA	NA	13	CASSLGLNQPQHF	TGTGCCAGCAGCTTGGGACTGAATCAGCCCCAGCATTTT
TRBJ1-4	TRBV5-6	once	NA	14	CASSYYSTNEKLFF	TGTGCCAGCAGCTACTATTCAACTAATGAAAAACTGTTTTTT
TRBJ2-2	TRBV5-1	once	NA	16	CASSLGSGANTGELFF	TGCGCCAGCAGCTTGGGGTCAGGGGCGAACACCGGGGAGCTGTTTTTT
TRBJ1-2	TRBV10-3	NA	TRBD1	13	CAIRDREIGGYTF	TGTGCCATCAGGGACAGGGAAATTGGTGGCTACACCTTC
TRBJ2-5	TRBV15	NA	NA	12	CATSEGPETQYF	TGTGCCACCAGCGAGGGCCCAGAGACCCAGTACTTC
TRBJ2-7	TRBV4-1	NA	NA	14	CASSPLSGRYEQYF	TGCGCCAGCAGCCCCCTTAGCGGCCGATACGAGCAGTACTTC
TRBJ2-3	TRBV19	once	NA	13	CASQSVELYTQYF	TGTGCCTCACAATCGGTGGAGCTGTATACGCAGTATTTT
TRBJ2-1	TRBV11-2	NA	NA	15	CASSFTESSYNEQFF	TGTGCCAGCAGCTTTACGGAGAGCTCCTACAATGAGCAGTTCTTC
TRBJ1-1	TRBV9	NA	NA	15	CASSVAEGKDTEAFF	TGTGCCAGCAGCGTAGCAGAGGGAAAGGACACTGAAGCTTTCTTT
TRBJ2-3	TRBV19	once	NA	15	CASSREVAGTDTQYF	TGTGCCAGTAGTCGAGAAGTCGCGGGCACAGATACGCAGTATTTT
TRBJ1-1	TRBV9	NA	NA	15	CASSVDEGVNTEAFF	TGTGCCAGCAGCGTAGACGAGGGGGTGAACACTGAAGCTTTCTTT
TRBJ2-1	TRBV7-9	NA	TRBD2	15	CASTKGLADNNEQFF	TGTGCCAGCACAAAGGGACTAGCGGACAACAATGAGCAGTTCTTC
TRBJ1-1	TRBV4-1	NA	TRBD1	17	CASSRSVAGGEGTEAFF	TGCGCCAGCAGCCGTTCCGTGGCAGGGGGCGAAGGGACTGAAGCTTTCTTT
TRBJ2-1	TRBV10-3	few	NA	13	CAISGGSNNEQFF	TGTGCCATCAGCGGAGGATCCAACAATGAGCAGTTCTTC
TRBJ2-1	TRBV7-8	NA	TRBD2	17	CASSDGTSGRGHNEQFF	TGTGCCAGCAGCGACGGGACTAGCGGGAGGGGCCACAATGAGCAGTTCTTC
TRBJ2-2	TRBV11-3	NA	NA	14	CASSLASTAGELFF	TGTGCCAGCAGCCTGGCGTCCACGGCCGGGGAGCTGTTTTTT